This paragraph covers one T cell receptor beta chain sequence. Trimming removed 5 bases from V and 0 bases from J, with 10 bases in between. The CDR3 has 14 residues. CDR1 is MNHEY, CDR2 SMNVEV, per germline (reference sequence). These data belong to a study of shared clonotypes between healthy human individuals. Caucasian adults residing in Nashville, Tennessee made up all the donors. The assay was immunoSEQ multiplex PCR, and TCRdb's table has in-frame clones only and misses some. The table lists 2,500,000 or so clones, approximately 90% of them singletons. The specimen sequenced was naive CD4+ T cells from PBMCs. Subset reported: CD45RA+ positively selected. The chain links TRBV27 to TRBJ1-1, with TRBD1 as a possible D gene (5 bases). This receptor was identified in a man younger than 30 in good health. Some clones in this sample may be carry-over from other donors' samples. CDR3: CASSTGTVNTEAFF. The CDR3 nucleotides read TGTGCCAGCAGTACCGGGACGGTGAACACTGAAGCTTTCTTT.